This passage covers 15 T cell receptor beta chains from one sample sequenced in a study of CD8+CD57+ T cells in acquired aplastic anemia. Those patients picked for sequencing had displayed CD8+CD57+ cell expansion on flow cytometry. The study profiled TCR beta VDJ and CDR3 using genomic DNA as template. TCRdb redid the calling of the reads with MiXCR, one entry per CDR3 protein. The sample has fewer than 250,000 distinct CDR3 sequences, 40% to 50% seen once; the top ten hold 7% to 10%. Sequenced material: sorted CD4+, CD8+, or CD8+CD57+ T cells (not recorded which) from PBMCs. The receptor source for this set is a human donor with aplastic anemia.

This clonotype was seen at least ten times. The V gene is TRBV6-4, the J gene TRBJ2-3, with 11 bases lining up with TRBD2. CDR3 length: 14 residues. Trimming took 4 bases from V and 4 from J; bases not matched to a gene: 1. CDR1 and CDR2 (germline): MRHNA, SNTAGT. The CDR3 protein is CASSVSGGADTQYF. The CDR3 DNA is TGTGCCAGCAGTGTTAGCGGGGGGGCAGATACGCAGTATTTT.

This chain links TRBV15 with TRBJ2-7; the D gene is possibly TRBD1 (6 bases). This CDR3 spans 16 amino acids. V lost 1 base to trimming and J lost 5 bases, with 18 bases between them. Germline CDR1 and CDR2: LNHNV and YYDKDF (reference sequence). Here the CDR3 DNA reads TGTGCCACCAGCAGAGGTGTGACCAGGGGTCCGGACGAGCAGTACTTC. Protein sequence: CATSRGVTRGPDEQYF.

V usage is TRBV2 and J usage is TRBJ2-7, with 8 bases that match TRBD2. Germline CDR1 is SNHLY and CDR2 is FYNNEI. The CDR3 has 15 residues. Unmatched junction bases numbered 8, after V lost 5 bases and J lost 2 bases. The DNA for the CDR3 is TGTGCCAGCAGTCGTTCGGGGGGGGAAACCTACGAGCAGTACTTC. Translation: CASSRSGGETYEQYF.

This clonotype is a singleton in its sample. The chain has TRBV6-5 and TRBJ1-1, with D tentatively TRBD1 (6 bases). Germline V gives CDR1 MNHEY, CDR2 SVGAGI. This CDR3 is built from 13 residues. The V gene lost 6 bases and the J gene lost 7 bases, with 15 bases spanning the gap. The CDR3 bases are TGTGCCAGCAGCCCTACAGGGCGAGATGAAGCTTTCTTT. Translating it yields CASSPTGRDEAFF.

This clonotype appeared a few times. With a much larger clone just one base away, this may be a read error. The CDR3 protein is CASSARGPQTVGQATYEQYF. CDR3 coding DNA: TGTGCCAGCAGCGCCCGTGGGCCTCAGACTGTCGGGCAGGCAACCTACGAGCAGTACTTC. The rearrangement joins TRBV7-2 to TRBJ2-7, with unresolved D. V was cut by 5 bases and J by 2 bases, with 31 bases left in between. CDR3 length equals 20 residues. From germline, CDR1 is SGHTA and CDR2 FQGNSA. The full variable domain, in which reference TRBV7-2 and TRBJ2-7 provide the parts outside the CDR3, is GAGVSQSPSNKVTEKGKDVELRCDPISGHTALYWYRQSLGQGLEFLIYFQGNSAPDKSGLPSDRFSAERTGGSVSTLTIQRTQQEDSAVYLCASSARGPQTVGQATYEQYFGPGTRLTVT.

This clonotype was detected only a few times. The chain couples TRBV28 to TRBJ1-3, with TRBD1 as a possible D gene (6 bases). Germline values: CDR1 MDHEN, CDR2 SYDVKM. Trimming shortened V by 3 bases and J by 4 bases, and 13 bases separated the two germline ends. There are 15 residues in the CDR3. Here the CDR3 DNA reads TGTGCCAGCAGTTTTACAGGGATTTTGGGAAACACCATATATTTT. This sequence encodes CASSFTGILGNTIYF.

A note on this clonotype: With a much larger clone just one base away, this may be a read error. J is TRBJ1-1 and V is TRBV5-1, with TRBD1 as a possible D gene (6 bases). The CDR3 length is 15 residues. Trimming took 6 bases from V and 4 from J, leaving 19 bases between them. Germline CDR1 and CDR2: SGHRS and YFSETQ. DNA of the CDR3: TGCGCCAGCAACACCGGCGGGGGCTTGAGCACTGAAGCTTTCTTT. This gives the protein CASNTGGGLSTEAFF.

The CDR3 sequence is CASSADRGNQPQHF. As DNA, the CDR3 is TGTGCCAGCAGCGCAGACAGGGGTAATCAGCCCCAGCATTTT. The chain has TRBV9 and TRBJ1-5; 8 nucleotides agree with TRBD1. The V and J ends lost 3 bases and 4 bases, in that order; junction bases with no gene match: 3. The germline gives CDR1 SGDLS, CDR2 YYNGEE. The CDR3 extends over 14 amino acids.

The V call is TRBV14, the J call TRBJ1-2; D call uncertain. The germline gives CDR1 SGHDN, CDR2 FVKESK. This CDR3 has 14 residues. V was pared by 0 bases and J by 1 base, with 6 bases between. The CDR3 reads CASSQEDFNYGYTF. CDR3 in DNA: TGTGCCAGCAGCCAAGAGGACTTTAACTATGGCTACACCTTC.

A few counts support this clonotype. The rearrangement links TRBV9 to TRBJ1-4; D unclear. The V gene's germline CDR1 is SGDLS and CDR2 YYNGEE. The V and J ends lost 5 bases and 3 bases respectively, with 11 bases between them. This CDR3 region has 14 residues. As DNA, the CDR3 is TGTGCCAGCAGTTTACCCGGGGCTAATGAAAAACTGTTTTTT. The encoded protein is CASSLPGANEKLFF.

Of note for this clonotype: Its ends do not fully match the called genes, so a read error is possible. The chain links TRBV4-1 to TRBJ2-1; D assignment may be TRBD1 or TRBD2 (5 bases each). CDR1 MGHRA and CDR2 YSYEKL come from the germline V gene. The CDR3 has 15 amino acids. The CDR3 here is CASSQRGPSYNEQLF. The CDR3 DNA follows: TGCGCCAGCAGCCAACGGGGACCCTCCTACAATGAGCAGCTCTTC.

This clonotype was observed many times. The chain couples TRBV6-6 to TRBJ1-1; D remains ambiguous. Per the germline V gene, CDR1 is MNHNY and CDR2 is SVGAGI (reference sequence). This CDR3 contains 11 residues. Trimming removed 10 bases at V and 4 bases at J, with 10 bases between. CDR3 sequence (DNA): TGTGCCACGCGCATGGCCACTGAAGCTTTCTTT. Translation: CATRMATEAFF.

The J gene is TRBJ1-5, the V gene TRBV25-1; weak D call: TRBD1 (6 bases). Trimming took off 6 bases at V and 11 bases at J, with 35 bases between the two ends. This CDR3 is built from 19 residues. Germline CDR1 MGHDK, CDR2 SYGVNS. The CDR3 region is CASSHHYGGTSRGQETQHF. DNA for the CDR3: TGTGCCAGCAGCCACCACTACGGCGGGACCAGCCGGGGGCAAGAGACCCAGCATTTT.

At least ten counts were recorded for this clonotype. J is TRBJ2-1 and V is TRBV20-1; D might be TRBD2 (5 bases). V lost 3 bases and J lost 15, with 18 bases in between. Germline CDR1 is DFQATT and CDR2 is SNEGSKA (reference sequence). This CDR3 is built from 12 residues. The CDR3 DNA reads as TGCAGTGCTAGCCCCGATACTAGAATCTGGTTCTTC. Amino acid sequence: CSASPDTRIWFF.

Details on this clonotype: The CDR3 carries no conserved terminal phenylalanine or tryptophan, so it likely arises from a read error. Because the CDR3's place on the DNA is in doubt, the DNA is left out and the CDR3 is given as listed by TCRdb. The gene calls are TRBV4-2 and TRBJ2-6. The germline CDR1 and CDR2 sequences are LGHNA and YNFKEQ. The length of the CDR3 is 8 amino acids, counting both ends. The CDR3 reads CASSQGTS.